The clone carrying this TCR beta chain has only a few counts. The antigen is undetermined. The authors reverse transcribed all of the isolated RNA, so sequencing captured expressed TCRB transcripts. The read count averaged around 3.5 million across naive, central memory and regulatory T cell samples. TCRdb's copy holds only in-frame clones and misses some; the assay was immunoSEQ multiplex PCR. The repertoire holds around 200,000 clones, about 12% seen once, with 0.6% to 0.8% in the top ten. The sample belongs to a study of beta chain features in type 1 diabetes. Notes on the study in general: Across all four CD4+ subsets, people with type 1 diabetes showed modestly shorter TCRB CDR3s. Since sequencing was performed on cDNA, cells with high TCR expression could be over-represented.

The CDR3 runs 14 residues. Trimming took 7 bases from V and 3 from J; bases not matched to a gene: 7. Germline loops: CDR1 MNHNY, CDR2 SVGAGI (reference sequence). Material: central memory CD4+ T cells from blood. This clonotype originated in a woman aged 18-29 years in good health. The gene calls are TRBV6-6 and TRBJ2-7; 9 bases line up with TRBD1. CDR3 residues: CASTRTGGIYEQYF. CDR3 DNA: TGTGCCAGCACTAGAACAGGGGGCATCTACGAGCAGTACTTC.